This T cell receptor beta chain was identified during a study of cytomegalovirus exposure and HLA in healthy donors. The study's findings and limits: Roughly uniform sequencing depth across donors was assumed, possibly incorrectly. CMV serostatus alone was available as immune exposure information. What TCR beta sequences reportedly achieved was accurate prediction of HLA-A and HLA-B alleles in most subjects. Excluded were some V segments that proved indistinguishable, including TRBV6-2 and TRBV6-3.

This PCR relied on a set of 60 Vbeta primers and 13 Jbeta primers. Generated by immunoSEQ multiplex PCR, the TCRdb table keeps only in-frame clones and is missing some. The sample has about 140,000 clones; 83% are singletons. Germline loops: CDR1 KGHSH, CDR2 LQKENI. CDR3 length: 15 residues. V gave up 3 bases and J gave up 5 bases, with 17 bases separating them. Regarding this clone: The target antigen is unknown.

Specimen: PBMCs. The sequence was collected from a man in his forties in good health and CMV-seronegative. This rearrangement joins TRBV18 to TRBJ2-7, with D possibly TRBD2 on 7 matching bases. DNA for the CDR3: TGTGCCAGCTCACCCCTAGGGGGGGCTGGGGACGAGCAGTACTTC. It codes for CASSPLGGAGDEQYF.